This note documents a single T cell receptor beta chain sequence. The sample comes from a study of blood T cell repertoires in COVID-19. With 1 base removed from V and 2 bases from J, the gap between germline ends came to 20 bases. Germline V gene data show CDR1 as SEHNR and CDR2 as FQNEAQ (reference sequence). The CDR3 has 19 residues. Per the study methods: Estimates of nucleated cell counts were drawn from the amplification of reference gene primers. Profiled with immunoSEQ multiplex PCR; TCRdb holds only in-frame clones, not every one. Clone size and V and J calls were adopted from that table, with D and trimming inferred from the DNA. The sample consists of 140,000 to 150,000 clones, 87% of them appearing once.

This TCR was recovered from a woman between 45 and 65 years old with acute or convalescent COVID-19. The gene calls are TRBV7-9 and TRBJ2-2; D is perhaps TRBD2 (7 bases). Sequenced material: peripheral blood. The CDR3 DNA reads TGTGCCAGCAGCTTAGTAAGGGCGGGGGCCCCAAAAAACACCGGGGAGCTGTTTTTT. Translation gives CASSLVRAGAPKNTGELFF. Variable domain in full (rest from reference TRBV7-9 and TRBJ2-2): DTGVSQNPRHKITKRGQNVTFRCDPISEHNRLYWYRQTLGQGPEFLTYFQNEAQLEKSRLLSDRFSAERPKGSFSTLEIQRTEQGDSAMYLCASSLVRAGAPKNTGELFFGEGSRLTVL.